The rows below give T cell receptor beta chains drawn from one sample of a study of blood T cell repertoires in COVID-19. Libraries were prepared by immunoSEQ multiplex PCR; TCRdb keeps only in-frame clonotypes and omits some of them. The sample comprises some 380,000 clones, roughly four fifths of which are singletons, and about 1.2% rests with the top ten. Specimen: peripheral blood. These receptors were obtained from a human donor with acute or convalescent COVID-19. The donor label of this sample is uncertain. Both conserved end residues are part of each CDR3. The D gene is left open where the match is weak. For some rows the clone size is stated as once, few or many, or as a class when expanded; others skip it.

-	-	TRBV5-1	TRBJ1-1	TGCGCCAGCAGTCAACAGGGTGTGGAGGCTTTCTTT	CASSQQGVEAFF
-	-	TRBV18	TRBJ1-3	TGTGCCAGCTCACCACAGGAGAGCTCTGGAAACACCATATATTTT	CASSPQESSGNTIYF
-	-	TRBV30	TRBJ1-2	TGTGCCTGGAGCAGGTCTCCCAAAAACTATGGCTACACCTTC	CAWSRSPKNYGYTF
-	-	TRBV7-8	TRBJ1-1	TGTGCCAGCAACTCCGATGGGGGCTACTACACTGAAGCTTTCTTT	CASNSDGGYYTEAFF
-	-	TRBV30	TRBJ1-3	TGTGCCTGGAGGCGGGGGTGGTCTGGAAACACCATATATTTT	CAWRRGWSGNTIYF
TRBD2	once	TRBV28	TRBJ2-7	TGTGCCAGCCAATACGGGGGGTCGTTAAACGAGCAGTACTTC	CASQYGGSLNEQYF
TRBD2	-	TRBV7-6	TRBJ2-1	TGTGCCAGCAGCTTAGAGGTAGCGGGGGGGGGCGATGAGCAGTTCTTC	CASSLEVAGGGDEQFF
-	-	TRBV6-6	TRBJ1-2	TGTGCCAGCAGTCCTCCTCGTAACTATGGCTACACCTTC	CASSPPRNYGYTF
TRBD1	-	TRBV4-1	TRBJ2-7	TGCGCCAGCAGCCAAGGGACAGGGGCGATCCACGAGCAGTACTTC	CASSQGTGAIHEQYF
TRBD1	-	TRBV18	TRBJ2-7	TGTGCCAGCTCACTAGGACAGGGTTTATCTTACGAGCAGTACTTC	CASSLGQGLSYEQYF
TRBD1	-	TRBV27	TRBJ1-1	TGTGCCAGCCGACTCGGACAGGGCGAAGCTTTCTTT	CASRLGQGEAFF
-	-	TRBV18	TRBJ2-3	TGTGCCAGCTCACCACTACCGTCCTCCGGAGATACGCAGTATTTT	CASSPLPSSGDTQYF
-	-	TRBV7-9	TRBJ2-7	TGTGCCAGCAGCTCGGTGGGGGGACGTCGGCTAGGCGAGCAGTACTTC	CASSSVGGRRLGEQYF
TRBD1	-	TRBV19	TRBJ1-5	TGTGCCAGTAGTGTGGGACAGCTTAATCAGCCCCAGCATTTT	CASSVGQLNQPQHF
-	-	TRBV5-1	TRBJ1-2	TGCGCCAGCAGCCCCGGACAGACTCCTAACTATGGCTACACCTTC	CASSPGQTPNYGYTF
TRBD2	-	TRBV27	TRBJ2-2	TGTGCCAGCACTAGCGGGAGGGCCGGTGGCGGGGAGCTGTTTTTT	CASTSGRAGGGELFF
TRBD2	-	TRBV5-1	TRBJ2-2	TGCGCCAGCAGCTCAAAACCGGGACTACCCACCGGGGAGCTGTTTTTT	CASSSKPGLPTGELFF
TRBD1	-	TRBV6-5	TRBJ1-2	TGTGCCAGCAATCTCCAGACAGGGGAGTGGGATGGCTACACCTTC	CASNLQTGEWDGYTF
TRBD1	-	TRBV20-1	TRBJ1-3	TGCAGTGCTAGTTGGACAGGGAGAAACACCATATATTTT	CSASWTGRNTIYF
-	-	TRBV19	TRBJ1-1	TGTGCCAGTAGTGACAGACTCCAAATCATGAACACTGAAGCTTTCTTT	CASSDRLQIMNTEAFF
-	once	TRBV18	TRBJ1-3	TGTGCCAGCTCACCTAGTTTTCGGCGGCAGTATTCTGGAAACACCATATATTTT	CASSPSFRRQYSGNTIYF
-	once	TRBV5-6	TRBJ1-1	TGTGCCAGCAGCTACTGGGGAGCGGGGGGTCGTCCTGAAGCTTTCTTT	CASSYWGAGGRPEAFF
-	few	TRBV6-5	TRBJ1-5	TGTGCCAGCGGGCATCAGCCCCAGCATTTT	CASGHQPQHF
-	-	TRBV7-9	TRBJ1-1	TGTGCCAGCAGCTTTAATATGAACACTGAAGCTTTCTTT	CASSFNMNTEAFF
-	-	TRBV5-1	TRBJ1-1	TGCGCCAGCAGCCAAGTAAACATGGGACAGAACACTGAAGCTTTCTTT	CASSQVNMGQNTEAFF
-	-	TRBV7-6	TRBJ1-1	TGTGCCAGCAGCGATCAGGGAATCACTGAAGCTTTCTTT	CASSDQGITEAFF
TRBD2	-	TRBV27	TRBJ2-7	TGTGCCAGCAGTTTATCGGGCCTAGCGGGGAACTACGAGCAGTACTTC	CASSLSGLAGNYEQYF
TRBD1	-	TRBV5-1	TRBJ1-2	TGCGCCAGCAGCTACGATCCGAAAAACAGGGGCCTGAGGAGCTATGGCTACACCTTC	CASSYDPKNRGLRSYGYTF
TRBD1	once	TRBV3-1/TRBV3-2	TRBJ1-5	TGTGCCAGCAGCCCCCAGGGGGATCAGCCCCAGCATTTT	CASSPQGDQPQHF
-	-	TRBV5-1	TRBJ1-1	TGCGCCAGCAGCCGCTCCCCAGGGATGGCTGAAGCTTTCTTT	CASSRSPGMAEAFF
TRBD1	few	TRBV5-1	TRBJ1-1	TGCGCCAGCAGCCTGGGATCGGGACAGGGGAACACTGAAGCTTTCTTT	CASSLGSGQGNTEAFF
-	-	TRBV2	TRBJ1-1	TGTGCCAGCAGACCAGACCGGACAGAGGAGGCTTTCTTT	CASRPDRTEEAFF
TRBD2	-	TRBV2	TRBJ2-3	TGTGCCAGCTGCTTCGCTAGCGGGGCCAGGAGTACGCAGTATTTT	CASCFASGARSTQYF
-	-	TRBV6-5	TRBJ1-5	TGTGCCAGCAGTTCGGGCGTGCAGGGTCAGAGGCCCCAGCATTTT	CASSSGVQGQRPQHF